The entry that follows covers one T cell receptor beta chain sequence. The data originate from a study of T-cell reconstitution after alpha-beta-depleted transplantation in children. Preparation of the TCRbeta library was carried out with unique molecular identifiers. A single record per CDR3 protein comes from TCRdb applying MiXCR to the PCR reads. The table lists around 580,000 distinct CDR3 sequences, roughly 23% of them singletons. The sample here was PBMCs, mostly from graft donor cells, taken 360 days after TCRalphabeta/CD19-depleted stem cell transplant. This clonotype originated in a boy under three years old who had a stem cell transplant for acute myeloid leukemia, so the T cells may come from the graft donor.

Here the CDR3 reads CATSDFGPRPQHF. As DNA, the CDR3 is TGTGCCACCAGTGATTTTGGACCCCGGCCCCAGCATTTT. The chain couples TRBV24-1 to TRBJ1-5; D is ambiguous. V was cut by 1 base and J by 9 bases, with 9 bases left in between. CDR1 KGHDR and CDR2 SFDVKD come from the germline V gene. The CDR3 has 13 residues.